Each of the 4 T cell receptor beta chains below was sequenced from the same sample in a study of T cell changes during pregnancy in multiple sclerosis. Using immunoSEQ multiplex PCR, the repertoire was profiled, and TCRdb retains in-frame clones only, with some absent. Of tens of thousands of clones in the sample, roughly 87% were seen once. Material: CD4+ T cells from peripheral blood mononuclear cells, obtained after pregnancy. The source of these receptors is a female donor in good health, enrolled as a control in a pregnancy study.

The V gene is TRBV7-3, the J gene TRBJ1-1; 8 nucleotides match TRBD1. The CDR3 loop spans 15 amino acids. Trimming removed 5 bases from V and 1 base from J; junction bases left unmatched: 6. Per germline, CDR1 SGHTA and CDR2 FQGTGA. CDR3 region: CASSTGQGSNTEAFF. CDR3 coding DNA: TGTGCCAGCAGCACTGGACAGGGTTCGAACACTGAAGCTTTCTTT.

This clone was counted only a few times. The rearrangement uses TRBV11-2 and TRBJ2-7; D unresolved. The CDR3 extends over 14 amino acids. The germline CDR1 and CDR2 sequences are SGHAT and FQNNGV. Trimming shortened V by 5 bases and J by 0 bases, and 11 bases separated the two germline ends. In nucleotides, the CDR3 is TGTGCCAGCAGCCAGGTGAGCTCCTCCTACGAGCAGTACTTC. Translating it yields CASSQVSSSYEQYF.

V is TRBV6-4 and J is TRBJ2-3; TRBD2 is a possible D gene (7 bases). This CDR3 region has 14 residues. Trimming cost V 4 bases and J 8 bases, with 16 bases left between them. Germline assignment: CDR1 MRHNA and CDR2 SNTAGT. The CDR3 DNA is TGTGCCAGCAGTGTTAACGGGGGGCAGGGTACGCAGTATTTT. Its protein product is CASSVNGGQGTQYF.

This chain links TRBV9 with TRBJ2-1; 9 bases agree with TRBD2. The CDR3 loop spans 15 amino acids. Germline CDR1 SGDLS, CDR2 YYNGEE. The trim removed 0 bases at V and 4 bases at J, leaving 2 bases unmatched. The CDR3 protein is CASSVASGEYNEQFF. In DNA, the CDR3 is TGTGCCAGCAGCGTAGCTAGCGGGGAGTACAATGAGCAGTTCTTC. The complete variable domain, with remaining parts taken from reference TRBV9 and TRBJ2-1, reads DSGVTQTPKHLITATGQRVTLRCSPRSGDLSVYWYQQSLDQGLQFLIQYYNGEERAKGNILERFSAQQFPDLHSELNLSSLELGDSALYFCASSVASGEYNEQFFGPGTRLTVL.